These 2 T cell receptor beta chains share one sample of origin, sequenced in a study of T cell repertoires in cytomegalovirus infection. No antigens are known for them. TCRdb ran MiXCR on the reads and lists one entry per CDR3 protein. The repertoire holds roughly 500,000 distinct CDR3 sequences, with 30% to 40% as singletons. The sample in question was cultured PBMCs, obtained from culture after CMV antigen stimulation. The receptors derive from a human donor in good health (CMV status not recorded). Some clones in this sample may be carry-over from other donors' samples.

The chain recombines TRBV29-1 with TRBJ1-2; 9 bases agree with TRBD1. Germline assignment: CDR1 SQVTM and CDR2 ANQGSEA. V lost 6 bases to trimming and J lost 5 bases; unmatched junction nucleotides: 10. The CDR3 is 14 residues long. The CDR3 spells CSVGQGNGAYGYTF. The CDR3 bases are TGCAGCGTGGGACAGGGCAATGGGGCTTATGGCTACACCTTC.

The CDR3: CASSYSLRDSDTQYF. CDR3 nucleotide sequence: TGTGCCAGCAGTTACTCCCTTCGAGATTCGGATACGCAGTATTTT. The J gene is TRBJ2-3, the V gene TRBV6-6; D unresolved. The V end was cut by 0 bases, the J end by 6 bases, with 13 bases between. CDR1 and CDR2 from the germline V gene are MNHNY and SVGAGI (reference sequence). The CDR3 runs 15 residues.